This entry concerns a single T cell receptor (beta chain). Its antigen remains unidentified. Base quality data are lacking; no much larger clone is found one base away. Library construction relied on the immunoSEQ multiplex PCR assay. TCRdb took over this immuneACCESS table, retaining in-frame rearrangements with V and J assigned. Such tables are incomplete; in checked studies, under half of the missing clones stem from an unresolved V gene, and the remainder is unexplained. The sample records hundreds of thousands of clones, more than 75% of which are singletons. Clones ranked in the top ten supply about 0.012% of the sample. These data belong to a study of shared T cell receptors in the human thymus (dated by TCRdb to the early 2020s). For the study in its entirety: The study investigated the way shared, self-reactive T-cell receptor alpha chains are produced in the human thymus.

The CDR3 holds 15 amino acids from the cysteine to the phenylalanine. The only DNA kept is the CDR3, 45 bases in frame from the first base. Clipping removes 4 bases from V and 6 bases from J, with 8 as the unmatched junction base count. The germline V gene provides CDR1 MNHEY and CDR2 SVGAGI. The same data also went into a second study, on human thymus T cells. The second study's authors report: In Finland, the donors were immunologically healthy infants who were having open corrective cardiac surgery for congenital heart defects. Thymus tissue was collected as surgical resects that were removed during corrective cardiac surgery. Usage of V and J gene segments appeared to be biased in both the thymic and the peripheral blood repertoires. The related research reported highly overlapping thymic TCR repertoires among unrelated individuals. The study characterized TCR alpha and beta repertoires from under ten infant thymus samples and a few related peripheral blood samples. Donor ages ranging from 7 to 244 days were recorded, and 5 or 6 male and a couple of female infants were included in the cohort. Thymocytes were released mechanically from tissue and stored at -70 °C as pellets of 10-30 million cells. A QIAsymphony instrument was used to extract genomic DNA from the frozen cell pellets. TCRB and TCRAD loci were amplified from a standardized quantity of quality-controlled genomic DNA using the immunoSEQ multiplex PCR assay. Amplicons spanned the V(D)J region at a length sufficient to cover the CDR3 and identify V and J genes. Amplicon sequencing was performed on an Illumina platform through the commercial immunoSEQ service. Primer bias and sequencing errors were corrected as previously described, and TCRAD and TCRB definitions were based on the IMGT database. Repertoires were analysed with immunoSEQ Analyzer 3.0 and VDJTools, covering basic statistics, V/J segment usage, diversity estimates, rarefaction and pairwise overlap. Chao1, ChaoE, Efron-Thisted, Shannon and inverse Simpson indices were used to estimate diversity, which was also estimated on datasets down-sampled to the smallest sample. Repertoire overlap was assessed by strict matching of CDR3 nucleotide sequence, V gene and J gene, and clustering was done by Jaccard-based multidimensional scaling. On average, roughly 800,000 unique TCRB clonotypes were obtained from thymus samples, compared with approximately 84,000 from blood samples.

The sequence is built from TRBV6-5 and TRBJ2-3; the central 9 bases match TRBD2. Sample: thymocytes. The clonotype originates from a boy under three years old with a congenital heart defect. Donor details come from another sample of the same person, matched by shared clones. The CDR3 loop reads CASSLNSGRRDTQYF. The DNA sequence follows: TGTGCCAGCAGTTTGAATAGCGGGAGAAGGGATACGCAGTATTTT.